Listed below are T cell receptor beta chains from one sample, sequenced in a study of cytomegalovirus exposure and HLA in healthy donors. Profiling relied on immunoSEQ multiplex PCR, and the TCRdb table lists in-frame clones only, not all of them. The table shows some 350,000 clones, with around 87% occurring only once. Sequenced material: PBMCs. The source is a woman aged 25 to 39 in good health and CMV-seropositive. Each CDR3 is given with its conserved first and last residue. Rows give clone size only sometimes, using once, few, many, or a class for an expanded clone.

j_gene	abundance	len	v_gene	CDR3aa
TRBJ2-1	-	14	TRBV9	CASSEDYTYNEQFF
TRBJ2-2	-	18	TRBV7-6	CASSLGLAGDLNTGELFF
TRBJ1-2	-	11	TRBV30	CAWSVLLDYTF
TRBJ2-3	-	14	TRBV18	CASSPGPSTDTQYF
TRBJ2-5	-	13	TRBV30	CAWSVRRGETQYF
TRBJ2-5	-	15	TRBV10-1	CASIILAGDQETQYF
TRBJ2-1	-	16	TRBV4-3	CASSLRTGVSYNEQFF
TRBJ2-7	-	14	TRBV2	CASRRTGGIYEQYF
TRBJ2-1	-	15	TRBV7-6	CASSPTSGGYNEQFF
TRBJ1-1	-	15	TRBV6-5	CASSFRTGWDTEAFF
TRBJ2-7	-	13	TRBV4-3	CASSQELTWEQYF
TRBJ2-1	-	14	TRBV9	CASKTGTLDNEQFF
TRBJ2-7	-	16	TRBV29-1	CSVPTPASGDAYEQYF
TRBJ1-5	-	15	TRBV28	CASSSIRGSNQPQHF
TRBJ1-1	-	13	TRBV13	CASSLGREFEAFF
TRBJ2-2	-	14	TRBV5-4	CASSSNVGGGELFF
TRBJ2-3	-	18	TRBV9	CASSLQASGREGTDTQYF
TRBJ2-3	-	11	TRBV27	CASSTTDTQYF
TRBJ1-2	-	15	TRBV9	CASSVTPQGIYGYTF
TRBJ1-4	-	16	TRBV6-5	CASSYSRQGAGEKLFF
TRBJ2-7	many	16	TRBV10-2	CASSESGGRVSYEQYF
TRBJ2-1	-	16	TRBV14	CASSQGVRTSDYEQFF
TRBJ1-1	few	13	TRBV7-8	CASRYTVNTEAFF
TRBJ1-2	-	17	TRBV9	CASSVGGESRPNYGYTF
TRBJ1-4	-	14	TRBV2	CASKGQGEWEKLFF
TRBJ2-5	-	12	TRBV28	CASSTGLGAQYF
TRBJ1-2	-	13	TRBV15	CATSSTSNYGYTF
TRBJ2-7	-	14	TRBV5-8	CASRDRGASYEQYF
TRBJ2-6	-	13	TRBV30	CARGSSGANVLTF
TRBJ1-1	-	13	TRBV6-5	CASSYDRYTEAFF
TRBJ1-5	-	15	TRBV9	CASSVGGIGNQPQHF
TRBJ2-7	-	15	TRBV7-9	CASSLLSGSTYEQYF
TRBJ2-7	-	13	TRBV9	CASSFGPSYEQYF
TRBJ2-5	-	14	TRBV2	CASRGRRGQETQYF
TRBJ2-7	-	15	TRBV4-1	CASSQEPGLIYEQYF
TRBJ2-3	-	17	TRBV5-1	CASSLDPQGTPSDTQYF
TRBJ2-1	-	14	TRBV13	CASSGTDSYNEQFF
TRBJ2-7	-	12	TRBV2	CASSDRGYEQYF
TRBJ1-5	-	16	TRBV7-9	CASSPGRVDSNQPQHF
TRBJ2-3	-	15	TRBV4-1	CASSQENRVTDTQYF
TRBJ2-2	-	15	TRBV7-8	CASSFPNRNTGELFF
TRBJ2-6	-	16	TRBV11-3	CASSLVSGSGANVLTF
TRBJ1-5	-	17	TRBV6-1	CASSEKRRGDSNQPQHF
TRBJ2-7	-	16	TRBV7-9	CASSPGGGGTIYEQYF
TRBJ2-3	-	16	TRBV7-9	CASSLGGTTRGDTQYF
TRBJ1-4	once	14	TRBV7-6	CASSLSGVPGKLFF
TRBJ1-2	few	12	TRBV10-3	CATTDRGYGYTF
TRBJ1-4	-	14	TRBV14	CASSKDSLVRKLFF
TRBJ2-2	-	15	TRBV28	CASSLTGGKTGELFF
TRBJ1-2	-	16	TRBV7-7	CASSLGDRPSNYGYTF
TRBJ1-1	-	12	TRBV5-5	CASSWLTEEAFF
TRBJ2-7	-	15	TRBV7-9	CASSPGTDLFYEQYF
TRBJ1-2	once	12	TRBV10-1	CASRGQPYGYTF
TRBJ2-7	-	13	TRBV11-2	CASSYGQTYEQYF
TRBJ2-1	once	15	TRBV11-3	CASSFNGATYNEQFF
TRBJ2-2	once	13	TRBV7-3	CASSLSNAGELFF
TRBJ2-1	-	13	TRBV27	CASSPSRYNEQFF
TRBJ2-5	-	16	TRBV9	CASSAPASGRMETQYF
TRBJ2-3	-	15	TRBV7-2	CASSLAVGPTDTQYF